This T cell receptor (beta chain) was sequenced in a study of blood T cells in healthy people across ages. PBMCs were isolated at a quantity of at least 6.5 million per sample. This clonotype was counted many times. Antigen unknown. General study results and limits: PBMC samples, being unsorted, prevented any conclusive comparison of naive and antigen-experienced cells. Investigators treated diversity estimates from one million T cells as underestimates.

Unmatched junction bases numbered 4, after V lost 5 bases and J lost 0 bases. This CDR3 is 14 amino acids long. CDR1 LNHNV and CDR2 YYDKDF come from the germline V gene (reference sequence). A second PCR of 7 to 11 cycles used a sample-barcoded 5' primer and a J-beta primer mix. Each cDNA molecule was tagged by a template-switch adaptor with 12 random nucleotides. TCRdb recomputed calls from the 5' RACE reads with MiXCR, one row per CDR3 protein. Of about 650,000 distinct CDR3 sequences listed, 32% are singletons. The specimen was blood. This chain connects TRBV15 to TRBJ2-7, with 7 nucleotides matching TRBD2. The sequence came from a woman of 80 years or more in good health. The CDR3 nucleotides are TGTGCCACCAGCCCAGCGGGGTTCTCCTACGAGCAGTACTTC. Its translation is CATSPAGFSYEQYF.